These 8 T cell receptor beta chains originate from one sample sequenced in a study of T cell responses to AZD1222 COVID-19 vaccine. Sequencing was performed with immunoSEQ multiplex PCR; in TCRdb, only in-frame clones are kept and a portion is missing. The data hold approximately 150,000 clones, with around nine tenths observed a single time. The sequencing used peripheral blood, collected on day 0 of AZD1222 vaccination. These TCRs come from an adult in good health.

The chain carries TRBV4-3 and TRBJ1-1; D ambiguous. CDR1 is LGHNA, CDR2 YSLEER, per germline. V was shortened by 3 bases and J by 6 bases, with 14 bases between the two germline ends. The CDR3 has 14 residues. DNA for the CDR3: TGCGCCAGCAGCCAGTCCCAGAGAGGAGCTGAAGCTTTCTTT. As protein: CASSQSQRGAEAFF.

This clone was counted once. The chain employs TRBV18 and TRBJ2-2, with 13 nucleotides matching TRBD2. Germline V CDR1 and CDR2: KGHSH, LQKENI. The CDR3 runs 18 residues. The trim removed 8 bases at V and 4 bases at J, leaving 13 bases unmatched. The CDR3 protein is CASRTPTTSGGLTGELFF. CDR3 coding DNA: TGTGCCAGCCGCACCCCTACGACTAGCGGGGGGCTCACCGGGGAGCTGTTTTTT.

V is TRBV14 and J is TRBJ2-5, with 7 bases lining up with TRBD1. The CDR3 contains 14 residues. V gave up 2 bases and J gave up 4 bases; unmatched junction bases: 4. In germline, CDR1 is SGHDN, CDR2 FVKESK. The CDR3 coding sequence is TGTGCCAGCAGCCAATTAAGGGGGCGAGAGACCCAGTACTTC. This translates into CASSQLRGRETQYF.

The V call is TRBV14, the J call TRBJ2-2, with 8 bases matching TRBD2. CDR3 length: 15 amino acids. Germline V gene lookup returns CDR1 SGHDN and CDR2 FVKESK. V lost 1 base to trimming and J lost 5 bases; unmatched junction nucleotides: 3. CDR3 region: CASSQVRGGTGELFF. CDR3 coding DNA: TGTGCCAGCAGCCAAGTCCGCGGGGGGACCGGGGAGCTGTTTTTT.

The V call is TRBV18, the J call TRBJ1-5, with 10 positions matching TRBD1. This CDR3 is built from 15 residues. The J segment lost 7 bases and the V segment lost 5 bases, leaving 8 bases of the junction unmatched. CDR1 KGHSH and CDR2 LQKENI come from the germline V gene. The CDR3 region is CASSSGTGVRQPQHF. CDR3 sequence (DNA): TGTGCCAGCTCATCAGGGACAGGGGTAAGACAGCCCCAGCATTTT.

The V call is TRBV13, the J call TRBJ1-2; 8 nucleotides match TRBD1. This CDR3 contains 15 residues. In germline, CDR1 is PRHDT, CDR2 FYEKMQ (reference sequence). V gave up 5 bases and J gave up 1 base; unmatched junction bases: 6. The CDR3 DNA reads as TGTGCCAGCAGCAGCAGACAGGGGATTAACTATGGCTACACCTTC. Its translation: CASSSRQGINYGYTF.

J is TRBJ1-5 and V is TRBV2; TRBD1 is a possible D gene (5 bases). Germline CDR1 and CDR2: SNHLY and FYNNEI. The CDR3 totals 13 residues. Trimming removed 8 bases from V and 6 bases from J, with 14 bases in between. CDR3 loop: CASGRQTAQPQHF. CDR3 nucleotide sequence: TGTGCCAGCGGGAGACAGACGGCTCAGCCCCAGCATTTT.

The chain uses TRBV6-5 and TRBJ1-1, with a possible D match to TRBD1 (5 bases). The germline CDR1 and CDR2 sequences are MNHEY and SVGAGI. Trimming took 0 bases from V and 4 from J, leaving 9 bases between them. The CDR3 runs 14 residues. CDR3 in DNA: TGTGCCAGCAGTTACTCCGGGGCCGGCACTGAAGCTTTCTTT. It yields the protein CASSYSGAGTEAFF.